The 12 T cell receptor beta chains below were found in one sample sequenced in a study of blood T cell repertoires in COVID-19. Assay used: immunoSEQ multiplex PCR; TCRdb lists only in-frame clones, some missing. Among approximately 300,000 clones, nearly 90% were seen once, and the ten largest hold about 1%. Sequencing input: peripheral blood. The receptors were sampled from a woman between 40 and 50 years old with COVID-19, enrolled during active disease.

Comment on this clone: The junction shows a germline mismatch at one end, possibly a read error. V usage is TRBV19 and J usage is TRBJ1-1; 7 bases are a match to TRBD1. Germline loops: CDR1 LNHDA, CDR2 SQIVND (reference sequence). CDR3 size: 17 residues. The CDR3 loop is CASSLDRETGYYVEAFF. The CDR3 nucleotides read TGTGCCAGTAGTCTAGATAGAGAGACAGGGTATTATGTTGAAGCTTTCTTT.

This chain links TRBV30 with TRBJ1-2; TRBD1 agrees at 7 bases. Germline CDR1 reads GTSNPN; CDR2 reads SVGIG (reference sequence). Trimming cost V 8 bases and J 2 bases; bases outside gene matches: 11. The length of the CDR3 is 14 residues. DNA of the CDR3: TGTGCCCACGAGGGGGACAGAGGCAACTATGGCTACACCTTC. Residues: CAHEGDRGNYGYTF.

The CDR3 here is CASSLQGAGNTEAFF. CDR3 in DNA: TGTGCCAGCAGCTTACAGGGGGCAGGTAACACTGAAGCTTTCTTT. This chain connects TRBV7-9 to TRBJ1-1; 8 bases map to TRBD1. With 2 bases clipped from V and 2 bases from J, the junction kept 4 bases outside the gene matches. The CDR3 extends over 15 amino acids. Germline CDR1 and CDR2: SEHNR and FQNEAQ (reference sequence).

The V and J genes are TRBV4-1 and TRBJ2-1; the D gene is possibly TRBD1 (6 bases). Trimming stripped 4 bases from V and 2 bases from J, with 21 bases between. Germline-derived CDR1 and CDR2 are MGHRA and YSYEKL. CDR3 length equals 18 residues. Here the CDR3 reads CASSPMGRTGSAYNEQFF. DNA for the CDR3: TGCGCCAGCAGCCCTATGGGCCGCACAGGGAGCGCCTACAATGAGCAGTTCTTC.

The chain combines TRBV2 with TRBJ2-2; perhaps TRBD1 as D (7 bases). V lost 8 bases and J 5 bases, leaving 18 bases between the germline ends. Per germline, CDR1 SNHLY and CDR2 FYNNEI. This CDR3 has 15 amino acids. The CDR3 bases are TGTGCCAGCCGGAGGGGGCCAGGAGGAACCGGGGAGCTGTTTTTT. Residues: CASRRGPGGTGELFF.

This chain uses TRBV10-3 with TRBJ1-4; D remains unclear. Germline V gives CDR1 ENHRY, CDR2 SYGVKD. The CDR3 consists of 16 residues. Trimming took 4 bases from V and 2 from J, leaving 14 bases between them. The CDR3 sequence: CAISGNDPRTNEKLFF. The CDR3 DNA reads TGTGCCATCAGTGGGAACGACCCGCGGACTAATGAAAAACTGTTTTTT.

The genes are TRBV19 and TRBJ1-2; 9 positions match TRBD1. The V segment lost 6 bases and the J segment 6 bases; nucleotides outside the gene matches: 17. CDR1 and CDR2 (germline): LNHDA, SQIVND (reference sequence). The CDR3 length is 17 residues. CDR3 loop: CASSGGSGTGWGDGYTF. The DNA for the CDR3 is TGTGCCAGTAGCGGAGGATCCGGGACAGGGTGGGGAGATGGCTACACCTTC.

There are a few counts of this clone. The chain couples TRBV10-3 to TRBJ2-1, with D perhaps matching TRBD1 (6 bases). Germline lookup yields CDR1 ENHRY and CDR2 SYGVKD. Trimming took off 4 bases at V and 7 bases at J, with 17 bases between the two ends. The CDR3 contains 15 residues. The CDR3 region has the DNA TGTGCCATCAGTGCCCTAGAACAGGGAAGGAATGAGCAGTTCTTC. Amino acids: CAISALEQGRNEQFF.

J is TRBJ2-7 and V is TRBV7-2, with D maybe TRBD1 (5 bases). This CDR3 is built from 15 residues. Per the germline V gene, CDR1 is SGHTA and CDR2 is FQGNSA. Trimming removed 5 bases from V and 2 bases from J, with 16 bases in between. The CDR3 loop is CASSPSQGFTYEQYF. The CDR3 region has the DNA TGTGCCAGCAGCCCATCCCAGGGCTTCACCTACGAGCAGTACTTC.

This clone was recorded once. CDR3 region: CASSQDSVRGEGNTGELFF. The CDR3 region has the DNA TGCGCCAGCAGCCAAGATTCGGTACGAGGCGAGGGGAACACCGGGGAGCTGTTTTTT. The chain carries TRBV4-3 and TRBJ2-2; D perhaps matches TRBD2 (5 bases). From germline, CDR1 is LGHNA and CDR2 YSLEER. V was trimmed by 0 bases and J by 1 base, leaving 18 bases between them. The CDR3 spans 19 residues.

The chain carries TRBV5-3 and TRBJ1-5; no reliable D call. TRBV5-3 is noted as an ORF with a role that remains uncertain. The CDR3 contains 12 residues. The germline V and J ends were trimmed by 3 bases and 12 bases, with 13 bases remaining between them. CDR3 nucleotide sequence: TGTGCCAGAAGCTGCGCCTCCCGACTCCAGCATTTT. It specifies CARSCASRLQHF.

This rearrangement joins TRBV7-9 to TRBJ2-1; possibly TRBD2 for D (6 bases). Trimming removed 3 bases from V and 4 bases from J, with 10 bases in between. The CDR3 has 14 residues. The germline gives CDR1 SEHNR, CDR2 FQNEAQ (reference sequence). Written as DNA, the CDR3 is TGTGCCAGCAGCTTCGGACTATTGTACAATGAGCAGTTCTTC. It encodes CASSFGLLYNEQFF.